These 13 T cell receptor beta chains share one sample of origin, sequenced in a study of identifying expanded T cells in peripheral blood. Assay: immunoSEQ multiplex PCR; the TCRdb copy retains only in-frame clones and omits some. This sample has 50,000 to 60,000 clones, with about 80% found just once. The sequenced material came from blood. These TCRs come from a person between 18 and 75 years old in good health.

J is TRBJ1-1 and V is TRBV6-5, with D uncertain. The germline CDR1 and CDR2 sequences are MNHEY and SVGAGI. Trimming removed 6 bases at V and 0 bases at J, with 11 bases between. This CDR3 is 14 amino acids long. The CDR3, as DNA: TGTGCCAGCAGCCAGGATGGCTTGAACACTGAAGCTTTCTTT. Translated: CASSQDGLNTEAFF.

This clone has ten or more counts. The rearrangement joins TRBV9 to TRBJ1-3; D unresolved. The germline V gene encodes CDR1 SGDLS and CDR2 YYNGEE. Trimming removed 0 bases from V and 0 bases from J, with 16 bases in between. This CDR3 has 18 amino acids. CDR3: CASSVAPRTGGSGNTIYF. CDR3 bases: TGTGCCAGCAGCGTAGCCCCCCGGACGGGAGGCTCTGGAAACACCATATATTTT.

The gene calls are TRBV4-2 and TRBJ2-5, with 9 bases matching TRBD1. This CDR3 comprises 14 residues. V trimming: 4 bases; J trimming: 5 bases; junction bases outside the gene matches: 5. Germline values: CDR1 LGHNA, CDR2 YNFKEQ. CDR3 residues: CASSPTGGLETQYF. The CDR3 DNA reads TGTGCCAGCAGCCCCACAGGGGGCTTGGAGACCCAGTACTTC.

This clone occurred once. This rearrangement joins TRBV30 to TRBJ2-3; 10 nucleotides line up with TRBD1. This CDR3 spans 20 amino acids. Germline CDR1 GTSNPN, CDR2 SVGIG (reference sequence). Trimming at V came to 0 bases and at J to 8 bases, leaving 23 bases not matched to a gene. CDR3 protein: CAWSVQRDRGPQFPRSTQYF. In nucleotides, the CDR3 is TGTGCCTGGAGTGTACAGAGGGACAGGGGCCCCCAATTTCCGAGGAGTACGCAGTATTTT.

The chain carries TRBV4-3 and TRBJ1-4; no definite D call. The CDR3 sequence is 13 residues long. The ends were cut back, 5 bases at V and 7 bases at J, with 11 bases in the middle. The germline V gene has CDR1 LGHNA and CDR2 YSLEER. CDR3 protein: CASSEASGEKLFF. In nucleotides, the CDR3 is TGCGCCAGCAGCGAAGCGTCGGGTGAAAAACTGTTTTTT.

This rearrangement joins TRBV29-1 to TRBJ1-1; D perhaps matches TRBD1 (5 bases). Trimming removed 6 bases from V and 1 base from J, with 12 bases in between. Germline V gene lookup returns CDR1 SQVTM and CDR2 ANQGSEA. This CDR3 spans 13 amino acids. The CDR3 coding sequence is TGCAGCGTGGGGCGGGCGGGGAACACTGAAGCTTTCTTT. Its translation: CSVGRAGNTEAFF.

The chain recombines TRBV19 with TRBJ2-3; TRBD2 matches at 7 bases. V was clipped by 7 bases and J by 1 base; unmatched bases: 5. This CDR3 is built from 14 residues. In germline, CDR1 is LNHDA, CDR2 SQIVND (reference sequence). As DNA, the CDR3 is TGTGCCAGTAACCCAGGGAGGGGCACAGATACGCAGTATTTT. Translation gives CASNPGRGTDTQYF.

The chain couples TRBV11-3 to TRBJ2-2; D might be TRBD2 (5 bases). The germline V and J ends were trimmed by 1 base and 6 bases, with 12 bases remaining between them. The CDR3 totals 15 residues. Germline assignment: CDR1 SGHNT and CDR2 YENEEA. The CDR3 region is CASSLVVLGAGELFF. CDR3 DNA: TGTGCCAGCAGCTTAGTAGTCTTGGGAGCCGGGGAGCTGTTTTTT.

J is TRBJ2-1 and V is TRBV11-2, with D hard to call. The CDR3 covers 13 residues. V lost 5 bases to trimming and J lost 10 bases, with 15 bases between them. Germline V gene data show CDR1 as SGHAT and CDR2 as FQNNGV. The CDR3 DNA sequence: TGTGCCAGCAGCCTAGGAGATATCTGGGAGCAGTTCTTC. Translation: CASSLGDIWEQFF.

The chain recombines TRBV18 with TRBJ1-2; D is unresolved. The V gene lost 3 bases and the J gene lost 4 bases, with 12 bases spanning the gap. This CDR3 is 14 amino acids long. Germline V gene data show CDR1 as KGHSH and CDR2 as LQKENI. CDR3 loop: CASSPSRESYGYTF. The CDR3 DNA is TGTGCCAGCTCACCTTCCCGGGAAAGCTATGGCTACACCTTC.

V and J are TRBV6-1 and TRBJ2-1, with 10 bases lining up with TRBD2. The trim removed 10 bases at V and 0 bases at J, leaving 3 bases unmatched. Germline loops: CDR1 MNHNS, CDR2 SASEGT. This CDR3 comprises 14 residues. This chain's CDR3 is CAIASGGSYNEQFF. CDR3 DNA: TGTGCCATTGCTAGCGGGGGCTCCTACAATGAGCAGTTCTTC.

The CDR3 coding sequence is TGTGCCAGTAGTATAAACACGGGGGGCCAAAGGCAGTATTTT. Its translation is CASSINTGGQRQYF. This rearrangement joins TRBV19 to TRBJ2-3; D is perhaps TRBD2 (7 bases). The CDR3 has 14 residues. V was pared by 2 bases and J by 11 bases, with 17 bases between. Germline-derived CDR1 and CDR2 are LNHDA and SQIVND (reference sequence).

The chain has TRBV10-3 and TRBJ1-1; D is unclear. There are 13 residues in the CDR3. Germline CDR1 ENHRY, CDR2 SYGVKD. The V end lost 9 bases, the J end lost 6 bases, and 17 bases lay between the germline ends. The CDR3 bases are TGTGCCATTGGCCGGGCCACCGAGTCTGAAGCTTTCTTT. It translates to CAIGRATESEAFF.